This is a list of T cell receptor beta chains from one sample in a study of T cell changes during pregnancy in multiple sclerosis. Using immunoSEQ multiplex PCR, the repertoire was profiled, and TCRdb retains in-frame clones only, with some absent. This sample has tens of thousands of clones, with roughly 90% found just once. Specimen: CD4+ T cells from peripheral blood mononuclear cells, collected before pregnancy. These receptors originate from a female donor with multiple sclerosis, enrolled in a pregnancy study. CDR3s include the opening cysteine and the closing phenylalanine or tryptophan. D genes are given only for firm matches. Expanded clones get a size class; other rows say once, few or many, or leave the size out.

>TRBD1|TRBJ2-7|TRBV7-2|-
CASSLKTGVYEQYF
TGTGCCAGCAGCTTAAAGACAGGGGTCTACGAGCAGTACTTC
>-|TRBJ2-3|TRBV18|-
CASSPASGGTSTDTQYF
TGTGCCAGCTCACCGGCCTCAGGGGGGACTAGCACAGATACGCAGTATTTT
>-|TRBJ1-3|TRBV2|-
CASTQEGWSGNTIYF
TGTGCCAGCACCCAAGAGGGTTGGTCTGGAAACACCATATATTTT
>-|TRBJ1-1|TRBV2|few
CASNPRGTEAFF
TGTGCCAGCAACCCCCGGGGAACTGAAGCTTTCTTT
>-|TRBJ2-1|TRBV28|-
CASKTSTIYNEQFF
TGTGCCAGCAAAACTAGCACCATCTACAATGAGCAGTTCTTC
>-|TRBJ2-7|TRBV9|-
CASSDQGWGEQYF
TGTGCCAGCAGCGACCAGGGTTGGGGCGAGCAGTACTTC
>TRBD1|TRBJ1-4|TRBV13|-
CASSRGQGGEKLFF
TGTGCCAGCAGCCGGGGACAGGGTGGCGAAAAACTGTTTTTT
>-|TRBJ2-7|TRBV28|-
CASSTLDLYEQYF
TGTGCCAGCAGTACCCTCGACTTGTACGAGCAGTACTTC
>TRBD1|TRBJ1-6|TRBV19|few
CASRDRFYSPLHF
TGTGCCAGTAGGGACAGGTTTTATTCACCCCTCCACTTT
>TRBD1|TRBJ1-2|TRBV7-9|-
CASSLGQGNGYTF
TGTGCCAGCAGCCTGGGACAGGGTAATGGCTACACCTTC
>TRBD1|TRBJ2-7|TRBV19|once
CASSSWTGGTDEQYF
TGTGCCAGTAGTTCCTGGACAGGCGGCACTGACGAGCAGTACTTC
>-|TRBJ2-5|TRBV5-4|-
CASSGEVRPQETQYF
TGTGCCAGCAGCGGGGAGGTCCGACCACAAGAGACCCAGTACTTC
>-|TRBJ2-7|TRBV7-9|-
CASSLDRVLGEQYF
TGTGCCAGCAGCTTAGACAGGGTTTTAGGTGAGCAGTACTTC
>TRBD1|TRBJ1-2|TRBV7-9|-
CASSKQGALSYGYTF
TGTGCCAGCAGCAAACAGGGGGCGCTTAGCTATGGCTACACCTTC
>-|TRBJ1-1|TRBV4-2|-
CASSQEANTEAFF
TGTGCCAGCAGCCAAGAAGCGAACACTGAAGCTTTCTTT
>-|TRBJ2-1|TRBV19|-
CASSTGGNEQFF
TGTGCCAGTTCAACAGGCGGCAATGAGCAGTTCTTC
>-|TRBJ1-1|TRBV29-1|medium-sized
CSVEVTNTMNTEAFF
TGCAGCGTTGAAGTAACAAACACAATGAACACTGAAGCTTTCTTT
>TRBD1|TRBJ2-3|TRBV5-1|-
CASSLEGQGVGTDTQYF
TGCGCCAGCAGCTTGGAGGGACAGGGGGTAGGAACAGATACGCAGTATTTT
>TRBD2|TRBJ2-7|TRBV7-9|-
CASSLDTWTGLQYF
TGTGCCAGCAGCTTAGACACGTGGACGGGACTACAGTACTTC
>TRBD1|TRBJ1-1|TRBV18|-
CASSPGIGQGSLNTEAFF
TGTGCCAGCTCACCAGGAATTGGACAGGGTTCCCTGAACACTGAAGCTTTCTTT
>-|TRBJ1-6|TRBV7-2|once
CASSLGPYNSPLHF
TGTGCCAGCAGCTTAGGGCCCTATAATTCACCCCTCCACTTT
>TRBD2|TRBJ2-1|TRBV2|-
CASSRLAATNEQFF
TGTGCCAGCTCGCGACTAGCGGCCACGAATGAGCAGTTCTTC
>TRBD1|TRBJ1-1|TRBV5-4|-
CASSSLQGARTEAFF
TGTGCCAGCAGCTCCCTACAGGGGGCGAGAACTGAAGCTTTCTTT
>TRBD1|TRBJ1-4|TRBV29-1|-
CSARKGTGNEKLFF
TGCAGCGCCAGAAAAGGGACAGGCAATGAAAAACTGTTTTTT
>TRBD2|TRBJ2-4|TRBV5-1|-
CASSLAGGNIQYF
TGCGCCAGCAGCTTAGCGGGAGGGAACATTCAGTACTTC
>-|TRBJ1-5|TRBV27|-
CATRSGLPRGNQPQHF
TGTGCCACCAGATCCGGACTTCCCAGAGGCAATCAGCCCCAGCATTTT
>TRBD2|TRBJ2-1|TRBV7-8|-
CASSPPLTSGFYNEQFF
TGTGCCAGCAGCCCCCCCCTAACTAGCGGATTCTACAATGAGCAGTTCTTC
>-|TRBJ2-5|TRBV11-2|-
CASSRIVGGQETQYF
TGTGCCAGCAGCCGAATAGTCGGGGGCCAAGAGACCCAGTACTTC
>-|TRBJ1-3|TRBV7-9|once
CASSSDSSGNTIYF
TGTGCCAGCAGTTCGGACAGCTCTGGAAACACCATATATTTT
>TRBD1|TRBJ2-7|TRBV19|once
CASGTGGFGEQYF
TGTGCCAGCGGGACAGGGGGCTTTGGAGAGCAGTACTTC
>TRBD1|TRBJ1-2|TRBV5-4|-
CASSATGDYGYTF
TGTGCCAGCAGCGCGACAGGGGACTATGGCTACACCTTC
>-|TRBJ2-2|TRBV5-4|-
CASSLAEGGRPSGELFF
TGTGCCAGCAGCTTGGCCGAGGGTGGGAGGCCAAGCGGGGAGCTGTTTTTT